The clone carrying this T cell receptor beta chain was counted a single time. The target antigen is unknown. The data were obtained in a study of cytomegalovirus exposure and HLA in healthy donors. General study points: Highest at DRB1 and lowest at HLA-C, TCR association rates differed among HLA loci in a later analysis.

Germline-derived CDR1 and CDR2 are MDHEN and SYDVKM. The CDR3 is made up of 19 amino acids. V was pared by 3 bases and J by 8 bases, with 29 bases between. Primers: 60 Vbeta forward and 13 Jbeta reverse. TCRdb's copy holds only in-frame clones and misses some; the assay was immunoSEQ multiplex PCR. This table has under 200,000 clones, approximately 67% appearing once. The V gene is TRBV28, the J gene TRBJ1-3, with a possible D match to TRBD1 (6 bases). This clonotype was sampled from a woman aged 18-29 years in good health and CMV-seropositive. Sequencing was done on a sample of PBMCs. CDR3 coding DNA: TGTGCCAGCAGTTTTCTCGATAATTACAAGGGACATCACGAGGACACCATATATTTT. It is translated as CASSFLDNYKGHHEDTIYF.